This TCR beta chain was identified in a study of OX40 agonist ivuxolimab in advanced cancers. On the study more broadly: Prior anti-PD-1, anti-PD-L1 or anti-CTLA-4 therapy did not bar entry, and about 40% had some.

The study's findings and limits: Expanded peripheral T cells had an undetermined antigen specificity. Expanded clones were, on average, more numerous in CD8+ T cells than in CD4+.

The cohort excluded patients with autoimmune disease history or systemic immunosuppression. In this sample, this clone turned up once. Its matching antigen is unknown. The CDR3 spans 15 residues. V lost 4 bases and J 3 bases, leaving 17 bases between the germline ends. Germline assignment: CDR1 SGHRS and CDR2 YFSETQ. Clones were sequenced by immunoSEQ multiplex PCR, and TCRdb holds only the in-frame ones, with some missing. The top ten clones hold approximately 22% of a sample with about 26,000 clones, almost 90% of them seen once. V and J are TRBV5-1 and TRBJ2-7; D possibly corresponds to TRBD1 (6 bases). This clonotype was obtained from an adult with an advanced solid tumor such as melanoma, head and neck, liver or kidney cancer. The sequenced sample was CD4+ or CD8+ T cells sorted from blood, obtained in a trial of the OX40 agonist ivuxolimab. This CDR3 is CASSLGYGQHYEQYF. The CDR3 DNA reads as TGCGCCAGCAGCCTGGGATACGGACAGCACTACGAGCAGTACTTC. Supplemented by reference TRBV5-1 and TRBJ2-7, the full variable domain reads KAGVTQTPRYLIKTRGQQVTLSCSPISGHRSVSWYQQTPGQGLQFLFEYFSETQRNKGNFPGRFSGRQFSNSRSEMNVSTLELGDSALYLCASSLGYGQHYEQYFGPGTRLTVT.